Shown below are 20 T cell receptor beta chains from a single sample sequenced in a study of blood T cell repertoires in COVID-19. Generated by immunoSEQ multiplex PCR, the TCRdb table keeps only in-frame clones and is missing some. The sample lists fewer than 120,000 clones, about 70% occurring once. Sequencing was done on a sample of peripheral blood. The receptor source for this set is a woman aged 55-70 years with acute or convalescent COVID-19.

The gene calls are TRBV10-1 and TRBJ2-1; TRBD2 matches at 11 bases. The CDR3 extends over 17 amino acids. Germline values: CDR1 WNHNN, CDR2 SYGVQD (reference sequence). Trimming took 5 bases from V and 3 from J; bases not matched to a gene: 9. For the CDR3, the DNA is TGCGCCAGCAGTAGAGACCCTAGCGGGGGGTACTACAATGAGCAGTTCTTC. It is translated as CASSRDPSGGYYNEQFF.

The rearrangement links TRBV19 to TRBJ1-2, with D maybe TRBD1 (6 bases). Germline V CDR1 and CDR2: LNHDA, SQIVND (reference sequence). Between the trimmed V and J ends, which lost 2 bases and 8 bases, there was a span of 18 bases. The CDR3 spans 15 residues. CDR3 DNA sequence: TGTGCCAGTAGTATACTGGCACAGGGAAAAGGGGGCTACACCTTC. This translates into CASSILAQGKGGYTF.

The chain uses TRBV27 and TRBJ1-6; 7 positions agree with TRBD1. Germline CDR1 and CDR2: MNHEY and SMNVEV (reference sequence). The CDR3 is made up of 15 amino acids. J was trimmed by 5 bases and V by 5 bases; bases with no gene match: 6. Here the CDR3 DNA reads TGTGCCAGCAGTATACGGACAGGCGATAATTCACCCCTCCACTTT. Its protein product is CASSIRTGDNSPLHF.

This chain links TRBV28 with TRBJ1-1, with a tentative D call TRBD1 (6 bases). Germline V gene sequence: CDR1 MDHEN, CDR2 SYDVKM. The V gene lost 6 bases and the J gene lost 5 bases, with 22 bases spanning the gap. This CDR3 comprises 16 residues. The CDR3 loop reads CASSSPGERLGTEAFF. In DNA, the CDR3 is TGTGCCAGCAGCTCTCCAGGGGAGAGGCTAGGAACTGAAGCTTTCTTT.

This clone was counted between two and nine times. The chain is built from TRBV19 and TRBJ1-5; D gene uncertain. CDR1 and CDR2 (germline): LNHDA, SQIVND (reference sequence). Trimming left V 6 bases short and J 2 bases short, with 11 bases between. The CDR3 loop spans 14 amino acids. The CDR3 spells CASSGLRGNQPQHF. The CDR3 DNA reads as TGTGCCAGTAGCGGGTTACGGGGCAATCAGCCCCAGCATTTT.

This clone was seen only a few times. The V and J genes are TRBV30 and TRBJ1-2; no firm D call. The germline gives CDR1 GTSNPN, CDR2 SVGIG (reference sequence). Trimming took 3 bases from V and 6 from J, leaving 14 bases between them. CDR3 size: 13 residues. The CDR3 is CAWRVSGRNGYTF. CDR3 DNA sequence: TGTGCCTGGAGGGTCAGTGGGAGAAATGGCTACACCTTC.

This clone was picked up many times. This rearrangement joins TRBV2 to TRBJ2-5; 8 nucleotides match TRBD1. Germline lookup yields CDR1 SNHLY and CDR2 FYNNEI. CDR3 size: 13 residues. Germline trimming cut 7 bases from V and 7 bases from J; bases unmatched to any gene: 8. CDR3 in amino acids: CASNDRGLGTQYF. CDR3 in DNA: TGTGCCAGCAACGACAGGGGTTTAGGGACCCAGTACTTC.

In DNA, the CDR3 is TGCGCCAGCAGACAGGGCTTCACAGATACGCAGTATTTT. Translated: CASRQGFTDTQYF. The V call is TRBV5-1, the J call TRBJ2-3; the D gene is possibly TRBD1 (6 bases). V was clipped by 5 bases and J by 2 bases, with 9 bases between them. Germline V gives CDR1 SGHRS, CDR2 YFSETQ. This CDR3 spans 13 amino acids. The whole variable domain, filled in from reference TRBV5-1 and TRBJ2-3, reads KAGVTQTPRYLIKTRGQQVTLSCSPISGHRSVSWYQQTPGQGLQFLFEYFSETQRNKGNFPGRFSGRQFSNSRSEMNVSTLELGDSALYLCASRQGFTDTQYFGPGTRLTVL.

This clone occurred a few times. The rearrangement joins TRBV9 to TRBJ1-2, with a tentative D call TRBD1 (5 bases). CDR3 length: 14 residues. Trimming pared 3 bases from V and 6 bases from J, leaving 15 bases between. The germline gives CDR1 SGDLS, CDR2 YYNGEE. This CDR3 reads CASSGSLGGDGYTF. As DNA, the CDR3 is TGTGCCAGCAGCGGTAGCCTTGGGGGGGATGGCTACACCTTC. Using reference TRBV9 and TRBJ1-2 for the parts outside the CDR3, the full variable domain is DSGVTQTPKHLITATGQRVTLRCSPRSGDLSVYWYQQSLDQGLQFLIQYYNGEERAKGNILERFSAQQFPDLHSELNLSSLELGDSALYFCASSGSLGGDGYTFGSGTRLTVV.

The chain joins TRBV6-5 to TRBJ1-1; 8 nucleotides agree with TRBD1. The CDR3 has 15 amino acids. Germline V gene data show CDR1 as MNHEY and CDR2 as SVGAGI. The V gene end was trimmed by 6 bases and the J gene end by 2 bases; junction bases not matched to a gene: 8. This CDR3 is CASSAGQGGNTEAFF. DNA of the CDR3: TGTGCCAGCAGCGCCGGACAGGGTGGAAACACTGAAGCTTTCTTT.

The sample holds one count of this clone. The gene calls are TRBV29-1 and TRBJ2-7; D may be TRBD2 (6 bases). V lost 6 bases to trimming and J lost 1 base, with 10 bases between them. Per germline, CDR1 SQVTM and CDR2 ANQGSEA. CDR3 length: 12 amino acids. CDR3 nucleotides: TGCAGCGTGTCAGGGAGGTCCTACGAGCAGTACTTC. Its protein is CSVSGRSYEQYF.

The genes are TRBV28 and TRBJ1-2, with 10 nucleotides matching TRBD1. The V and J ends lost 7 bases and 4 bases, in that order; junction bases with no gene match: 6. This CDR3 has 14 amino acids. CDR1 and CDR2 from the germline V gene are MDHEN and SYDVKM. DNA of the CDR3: TGTGCCAGCATCCAAGGGACAGGGGCCTATGGCTACACCTTC. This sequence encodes CASIQGTGAYGYTF.

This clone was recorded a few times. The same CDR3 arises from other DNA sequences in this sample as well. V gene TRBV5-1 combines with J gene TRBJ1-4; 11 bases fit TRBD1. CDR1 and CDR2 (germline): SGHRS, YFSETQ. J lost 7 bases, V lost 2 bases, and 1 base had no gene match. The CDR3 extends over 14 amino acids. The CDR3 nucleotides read TGCGCCAGCAGCTTTGGACAGGGGGCTGAAAAACTGTTTTTT. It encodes CASSFGQGAEKLFF. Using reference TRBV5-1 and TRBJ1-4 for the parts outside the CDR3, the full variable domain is KAGVTQTPRYLIKTRGQQVTLSCSPISGHRSVSWYQQTPGQGLQFLFEYFSETQRNKGNFPGRFSGRQFSNSRSEMNVSTLELGDSALYLCASSFGQGAEKLFFGSGTQLSVL.

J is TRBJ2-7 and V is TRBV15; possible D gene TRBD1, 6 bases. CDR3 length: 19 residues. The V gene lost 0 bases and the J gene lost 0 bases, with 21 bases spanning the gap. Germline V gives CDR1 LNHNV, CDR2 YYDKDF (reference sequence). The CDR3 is CATSRDESKGGGSSYEQYF. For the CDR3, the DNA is TGTGCCACCAGCAGAGATGAATCCAAAGGGGGTGGTAGCTCCTACGAGCAGTACTTC.

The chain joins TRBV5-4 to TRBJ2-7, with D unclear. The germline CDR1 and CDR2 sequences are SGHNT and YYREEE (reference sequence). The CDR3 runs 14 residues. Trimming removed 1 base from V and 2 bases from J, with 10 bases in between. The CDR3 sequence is CASSLINRPYEQYF. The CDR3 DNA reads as TGTGCCAGCAGCTTGATTAACAGACCCTACGAGCAGTACTTC.

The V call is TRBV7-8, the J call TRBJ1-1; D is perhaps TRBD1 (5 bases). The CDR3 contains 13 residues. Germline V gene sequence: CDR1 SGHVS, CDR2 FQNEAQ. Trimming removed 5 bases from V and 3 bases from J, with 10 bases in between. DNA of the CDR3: TGTGCCAGCAGCCAAGACAGACACACTGAAGCTTTCTTT. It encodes CASSQDRHTEAFF.

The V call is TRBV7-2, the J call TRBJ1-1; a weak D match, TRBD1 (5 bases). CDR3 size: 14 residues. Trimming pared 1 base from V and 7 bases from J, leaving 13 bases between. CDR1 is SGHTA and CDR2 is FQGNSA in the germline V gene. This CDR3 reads CASSLGRDSLEAFF. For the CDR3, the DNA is TGTGCCAGCAGCTTAGGGAGGGACTCACTTGAAGCTTTCTTT.

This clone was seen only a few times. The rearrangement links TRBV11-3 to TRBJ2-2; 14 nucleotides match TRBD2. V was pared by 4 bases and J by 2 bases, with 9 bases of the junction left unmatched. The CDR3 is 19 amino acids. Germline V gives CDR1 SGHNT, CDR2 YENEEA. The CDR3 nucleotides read TGTGCCAGCAGCTCCCGACTAGCGGGGGGGCTATACAACACCGGGGAGCTGTTTTTT. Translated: CASSSRLAGGLYNTGELFF. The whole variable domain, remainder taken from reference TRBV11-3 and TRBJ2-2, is EAGVVQSPRYKIIEKKQPVAFWCNPISGHNTLYWYLQNLGQGPELLIRYENEEAVDDSQLPKDRFSAERLKGVDSTLKIQPAELGDSAVYLCASSSRLAGGLYNTGELFFGEGSRLTVL.

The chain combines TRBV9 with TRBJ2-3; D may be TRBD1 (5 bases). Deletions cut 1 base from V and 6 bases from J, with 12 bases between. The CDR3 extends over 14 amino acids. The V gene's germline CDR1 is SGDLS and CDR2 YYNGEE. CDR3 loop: CASSVTRVRDTQYF. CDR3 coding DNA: TGTGCCAGCAGCGTAACCAGGGTAAGGGATACGCAGTATTTT.

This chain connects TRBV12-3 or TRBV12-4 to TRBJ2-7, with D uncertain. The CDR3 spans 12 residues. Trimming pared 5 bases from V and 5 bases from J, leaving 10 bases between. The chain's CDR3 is CASSPPGNEQYF. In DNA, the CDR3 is TGTGCCAGCAGTCCTCCAGGAAACGAGCAGTACTTC.